These 21 T cell receptor beta chains were sequenced from one sample in a study of CD8 T cells in ankylosing spondylitis. Study-level points and caveats: In ankylosing spondylitis blood, a motif of seven to nine highly homologous TCR beta variants appeared characteristic.

What these receptors recognize is not known. Via MiXCR, TCRdb re-called the 5' RACE reads, giving one row per CDR3 protein. There are around 890,000 distinct CDR3 sequences in the sample; 10% to 15% occur only once, and about 0.49% lies in the top ten. Sequencing was performed on blood, either unsorted or a sorted T cell fraction (not recorded which). Receptors originate from a male donor with ankylosing spondylitis.

This clonotype was seen at least ten times. The chain employs TRBV7-2 and TRBJ1-4, with TRBD1 matching over 9 bases. Germline V gene lookup returns CDR1 SGHTA and CDR2 FQGNSA. J lost 6 bases, V lost 9 bases, and 2 bases had no gene match. The CDR3 runs to 12 residues. CDR3 protein: CASRDRDEKLFF. The CDR3 DNA sequence: TGTGCCAGTCGGGACAGGGATGAAAAACTGTTTTTT.

The sample holds many counts of this clonotype. The V gene is TRBV5-1, the J gene TRBJ1-6; no clear D gene. CDR1 is SGHRS, CDR2 YFSETQ, per germline. V lost 0 bases and J 7 bases, leaving 8 bases between the germline ends. The CDR3 is 14 residues long. Here the CDR3 reads CASSLAGRNSPLHF. CDR3 nucleotide sequence: TGCGCCAGCAGCTTGGCCGGCAGAAATTCACCCCTCCACTTT.

This clonotype showed up just a few times. This rearrangement joins TRBV5-1 to TRBJ1-2, with D maybe TRBD1 (6 bases). Germline-derived CDR1 and CDR2 are SGHRS and YFSETQ. The V gene lost 7 bases and the J gene lost 6 bases, with 22 bases spanning the gap. CDR3 length: 15 residues. The CDR3 DNA sequence: TGCGCCAGCGCCCGTCAGGGGACGTTCACTCATGGCTACACCTTC. Amino acid sequence: CASARQGTFTHGYTF. The whole variable domain, filled in from reference TRBV5-1 and TRBJ1-2, reads KAGVTQTPRYLIKTRGQQVTLSCSPISGHRSVSWYQQTPGQGLQFLFEYFSETQRNKGNFPGRFSGRQFSNSRSEMNVSTLELGDSALYLCASARQGTFTHGYTFGSGTRLTVV.

This clonotype was observed at least ten times. The genes are TRBV7-9 and TRBJ1-4, with D unclear. The CDR3 consists of 16 residues. The germline V gene encodes CDR1 SEHNR and CDR2 FQNEAQ (reference sequence). V lost 3 bases and J lost 2, with 13 bases in between. For the CDR3, the DNA is TGTGCCAGCAGCTTCTCCCGGGCCGAGACTAATGAAAAACTGTTTTTT. This gives the protein CASSFSRAETNEKLFF.

This clonotype was counted ten times or more. This sequence joins TRBV20-1 and TRBJ2-7; no definite D call. V gave up 1 base and J gave up 2 bases, with 6 bases separating them. The germline CDR1 and CDR2 sequences are DFQATT and SNEGSKA (reference sequence). The CDR3 has 12 residues. The CDR3 region has the DNA TGCAGTGCTAGAGGATCTGCCTACGAGCAGTACTTC. It translates to CSARGSAYEQYF.

This clonotype was observed a handful of times. V usage is TRBV29-1 and J usage is TRBJ1-2; D is perhaps TRBD1 (5 bases). V was shortened by 0 bases and J by 8 bases, with 13 bases between the two germline ends. The CDR3 loop spans 13 amino acids. Looked up from germline, CDR1 is SQVTM and CDR2 is ANQGSEA. CDR3 region: CSVEDPGGYGYTF. CDR3 in DNA: TGCAGCGTTGAAGACCCGGGGGGTTACGGCTACACCTTC.

This sequence joins TRBV5-6 and TRBJ2-7, with TRBD1 matching over 9 bases. Trimming took 4 bases from V and 4 from J; bases not matched to a gene: 12. From germline, CDR1 is SGHDT and CDR2 YYEEEE. The CDR3 length is 16 residues. The CDR3 region has the DNA TGTGCCAGCAGCAGCATAACCCGGGACAGGGCGTACGAGCAGTACTTC. Amino acid sequence: CASSSITRDRAYEQYF.

The chain combines TRBV20-1 with TRBJ2-1; no clear D. CDR1 and CDR2 from the germline V gene are DFQATT and SNEGSKA (reference sequence). CDR3 size: 14 residues. V was pared by 8 bases and J by 1 base, with 15 bases between. The CDR3 coding sequence is TGCAGTCTCTTGTCGGATCTTTCCTACAATGAGCAGTTCTTC. It yields the protein CSLLSDLSYNEQFF.

The chain links TRBV5-1 to TRBJ2-1, with D maybe TRBD1 (6 bases). CDR1 SGHRS and CDR2 YFSETQ come from the germline V gene. This CDR3 has 15 residues. V was trimmed by 4 bases and J by 5 bases, leaving 16 bases between them. The CDR3 here is CASSPGGDKDNEQFF. The CDR3 DNA is TGCGCCAGCAGCCCTGGTGGGGACAAGGACAATGAGCAGTTCTTC.

V is TRBV20-1 and J is TRBJ2-3; D remains ambiguous. Between the trimmed V and J ends, which lost 0 bases and 2 bases, there was a span of 9 bases. Germline values: CDR1 DFQATT, CDR2 SNEGSKA (reference sequence). The CDR3 totals 14 residues. CDR3 nucleotide sequence: TGCAGTGCTAGAGATTTGCGGAACACAGATACGCAGTATTTT. It is translated as CSARDLRNTDTQYF.

V usage is TRBV18 and J usage is TRBJ2-2; D is possibly TRBD1 (7 bases). This CDR3 is built from 15 residues. The germline V and J ends were trimmed by 5 bases and 0 bases, with 10 bases remaining between them. Germline lookup yields CDR1 KGHSH and CDR2 LQKENI. DNA for the CDR3: TGTGCCAGCTCAGACAGGGAGGCGAACACCGGGGAGCTGTTTTTT. Translation gives CASSDREANTGELFF.

The rearrangement links TRBV5-1 to TRBJ2-3; 7 bases line up with TRBD1. The CDR3 consists of 15 residues. The germline CDR1 and CDR2 sequences are SGHRS and YFSETQ. After removal of 3 bases from V and 4 bases from J, the junction contained 8 bases not matched to a gene. The CDR3 coding sequence is TGCGCCAGCAGCTCTCTGACAGGGCTCGCAGATACGCAGTATTTT. Amino acids: CASSSLTGLADTQYF.

This clonotype was detected many times. The gene calls are TRBV28 and TRBJ1-5; D gene unclear. The germline V gene has CDR1 MDHEN and CDR2 SYDVKM. Trimming stripped 8 bases from V and 6 bases from J, with 11 bases between. CDR3 size: 12 residues. CDR3 protein: CASGLVGQPQHF. The CDR3 DNA reads as TGTGCCAGCGGACTGGTGGGTCAGCCCCAGCATTTT.

The chain recombines TRBV28 with TRBJ2-1; 8 bases match TRBD2. The CDR3 has 14 residues. The J segment lost 8 bases and the V segment lost 6 bases, leaving 9 bases of the junction unmatched. CDR1 is MDHEN, CDR2 SYDVKM, per germline. CDR3: CASRLGLGFDEQFF. Here the CDR3 DNA reads TGTGCCAGCAGACTGGGACTAGGATTCGATGAGCAGTTCTTC.

The J gene is TRBJ2-5, the V gene TRBV4-3, with D hard to call. Germline V lookup: CDR1 LGHNA, CDR2 YSLEER. The CDR3 is made up of 15 amino acids. With 4 bases removed from V and 5 bases from J, the gap between germline ends came to 17 bases. This CDR3 reads CASSLGPQVRETQYF. CDR3 bases: TGCGCCAGCAGCCTGGGCCCCCAGGTACGGGAGACCCAGTACTTC.

A note on this clonotype: This may come from a read error, since a much larger clone is one base off. V is TRBV10-3 and J is TRBJ2-1, with D perhaps matching TRBD1 (5 bases). CDR1 ENHRY and CDR2 SYGVKD come from the germline V gene. V was cut by 0 bases and J by 3 bases, with 6 bases left in between. The CDR3 has 14 amino acids. CDR3 nucleotides: TGTGCCATCAGTGAGTCGACAGTCTACAATGAGCAGTTCTTC. Amino acids: CAISESTVYNEQFF.

This clonotype has more than one count but fewer than ten. The genes are TRBV9 and TRBJ1-4, with D unresolved. Germline CDR1 SGDLS, CDR2 YYNGEE. CDR3 length: 14 residues. The V gene lost 2 bases and the J gene lost 1 base, with 6 bases spanning the gap. This CDR3 is CASSVELTNEKLFF. The CDR3 DNA follows: TGTGCCAGCAGCGTGGAGTTAACTAATGAAAAACTGTTTTTT.

This clonotype has only a few counts. This sequence joins TRBV5-6 and TRBJ2-1; no firm D call. This CDR3 comprises 12 residues. The V gene's germline CDR1 is SGHDT and CDR2 YYEEEE. Deletions cut 4 bases from V and 8 bases from J, with 10 bases between. This CDR3 is CASSLPFYEQFF. In DNA form, the CDR3 reads TGTGCCAGCAGCCTCCCGTTCTATGAGCAGTTCTTC. The complete variable domain, with remaining parts taken from reference TRBV5-6 and TRBJ2-1, reads DAGVTQSPTHLIKTRGQQVTLRCSPKSGHDTVSWYQQALGQGPQFIFQYYEEEERQRGNFPDRFSGHQFPNYSSELNVNALLLGDSALYLCASSLPFYEQFFGPGTRLTVL.

V gene TRBV6-6 combines with J gene TRBJ2-2; D uncertain. Germline lookup yields CDR1 MNHNY and CDR2 SVGAGI (reference sequence). The V end was cut by 2 bases, the J end by 5 bases, with 6 bases between. The CDR3 is 13 residues long. CDR3 DNA: TGTGCCAGCAGTTACGGGGAAACCGGGGAGCTGTTTTTT. As protein: CASSYGETGELFF.

This clonotype was seen a few times. V gene TRBV20-1 combines with J gene TRBJ2-7; D may be TRBD1 (5 bases). This CDR3 has 13 amino acids. Per the germline V gene, CDR1 is DFQATT and CDR2 is SNEGSKA (reference sequence). V was shortened by 3 bases and J by 9 bases, with 18 bases between the two germline ends. The CDR3 spells CSARARTRLVQYF. In nucleotides, the CDR3 is TGCAGTGCTAGGGCCCGGACACGGCTAGTGCAGTACTTC.

This chain connects TRBV7-3 to TRBJ1-2; D is perhaps TRBD1 (6 bases). Trimming left V 5 bases short and J 8 bases short, with 18 bases between. CDR1 and CDR2 from the germline V gene are SGHTA and FQGTGA. The CDR3 spans 14 residues. The CDR3 loop is CASSPYPGTQGYTF. The CDR3 DNA reads as TGTGCCAGCAGCCCCTACCCCGGGACACAGGGCTACACCTTC.